The next 4 T cell receptor beta chains were all read from a single sample in a study of T cells in localized non-small cell lung cancer. TCRdb's table, derived via immunoSEQ multiplex PCR, lists solely in-frame clones and lacks some. The table lists around 53,000 clones, roughly 80% of them singletons. The sequences come from PBMCs, collected before any cancer treatment. All receptors derive from a woman aged 35-70 years with stage II lung adenocarcinoma.

The chain recombines TRBV5-6 with TRBJ2-3; D ambiguous. CDR3 size: 12 residues. Germline-derived CDR1 and CDR2 are SGHDT and YYEEEE. The V end was cut by 4 bases, the J end by 4 bases, with 7 bases between. The CDR3 is CASSPLADTQYF. Written as DNA, the CDR3 is TGTGCCAGCAGCCCTTTAGCAGATACGCAGTATTTT.

The chain joins TRBV7-9 to TRBJ1-1, with D uncertain. CDR3 length: 14 residues. V lost 7 bases and J 4 bases, leaving 16 bases between the germline ends. The germline V gene has CDR1 SEHNR and CDR2 FQNEAQ (reference sequence). CDR3 in DNA: TGTGCCAGCAACTCCGAGGGCAGGATCACTGAAGCTTTCTTT. It is translated as CASNSEGRITEAFF.

CDR3 in amino acids: CASSIEVDSFFSGANVLTF. For the CDR3, the DNA is TGTGCCAGTAGTATTGAAGTTGACAGTTTCTTCTCTGGGGCCAACGTCCTGACTTTC. The V gene is TRBV19, the J gene TRBJ2-6, with a weak D call TRBD1 (5 bases). The CDR3 is 19 amino acids. Germline CDR1 and CDR2: LNHDA and SQIVND (reference sequence). The ends were cut back, 3 bases at V and 0 bases at J, with 18 bases in the middle.

The chain combines TRBV18 with TRBJ1-3; the D gene is possibly TRBD1 (5 bases). From germline, CDR1 is KGHSH and CDR2 LQKENI. Trimming shortened V by 3 bases and J by 4 bases, and 10 bases separated the two germline ends. The CDR3 runs 14 residues. In nucleotides, the CDR3 is TGTGCCAGCTCACCGGGGACGAGAGGAAACACCATATATTTT. Encoded protein: CASSPGTRGNTIYF.